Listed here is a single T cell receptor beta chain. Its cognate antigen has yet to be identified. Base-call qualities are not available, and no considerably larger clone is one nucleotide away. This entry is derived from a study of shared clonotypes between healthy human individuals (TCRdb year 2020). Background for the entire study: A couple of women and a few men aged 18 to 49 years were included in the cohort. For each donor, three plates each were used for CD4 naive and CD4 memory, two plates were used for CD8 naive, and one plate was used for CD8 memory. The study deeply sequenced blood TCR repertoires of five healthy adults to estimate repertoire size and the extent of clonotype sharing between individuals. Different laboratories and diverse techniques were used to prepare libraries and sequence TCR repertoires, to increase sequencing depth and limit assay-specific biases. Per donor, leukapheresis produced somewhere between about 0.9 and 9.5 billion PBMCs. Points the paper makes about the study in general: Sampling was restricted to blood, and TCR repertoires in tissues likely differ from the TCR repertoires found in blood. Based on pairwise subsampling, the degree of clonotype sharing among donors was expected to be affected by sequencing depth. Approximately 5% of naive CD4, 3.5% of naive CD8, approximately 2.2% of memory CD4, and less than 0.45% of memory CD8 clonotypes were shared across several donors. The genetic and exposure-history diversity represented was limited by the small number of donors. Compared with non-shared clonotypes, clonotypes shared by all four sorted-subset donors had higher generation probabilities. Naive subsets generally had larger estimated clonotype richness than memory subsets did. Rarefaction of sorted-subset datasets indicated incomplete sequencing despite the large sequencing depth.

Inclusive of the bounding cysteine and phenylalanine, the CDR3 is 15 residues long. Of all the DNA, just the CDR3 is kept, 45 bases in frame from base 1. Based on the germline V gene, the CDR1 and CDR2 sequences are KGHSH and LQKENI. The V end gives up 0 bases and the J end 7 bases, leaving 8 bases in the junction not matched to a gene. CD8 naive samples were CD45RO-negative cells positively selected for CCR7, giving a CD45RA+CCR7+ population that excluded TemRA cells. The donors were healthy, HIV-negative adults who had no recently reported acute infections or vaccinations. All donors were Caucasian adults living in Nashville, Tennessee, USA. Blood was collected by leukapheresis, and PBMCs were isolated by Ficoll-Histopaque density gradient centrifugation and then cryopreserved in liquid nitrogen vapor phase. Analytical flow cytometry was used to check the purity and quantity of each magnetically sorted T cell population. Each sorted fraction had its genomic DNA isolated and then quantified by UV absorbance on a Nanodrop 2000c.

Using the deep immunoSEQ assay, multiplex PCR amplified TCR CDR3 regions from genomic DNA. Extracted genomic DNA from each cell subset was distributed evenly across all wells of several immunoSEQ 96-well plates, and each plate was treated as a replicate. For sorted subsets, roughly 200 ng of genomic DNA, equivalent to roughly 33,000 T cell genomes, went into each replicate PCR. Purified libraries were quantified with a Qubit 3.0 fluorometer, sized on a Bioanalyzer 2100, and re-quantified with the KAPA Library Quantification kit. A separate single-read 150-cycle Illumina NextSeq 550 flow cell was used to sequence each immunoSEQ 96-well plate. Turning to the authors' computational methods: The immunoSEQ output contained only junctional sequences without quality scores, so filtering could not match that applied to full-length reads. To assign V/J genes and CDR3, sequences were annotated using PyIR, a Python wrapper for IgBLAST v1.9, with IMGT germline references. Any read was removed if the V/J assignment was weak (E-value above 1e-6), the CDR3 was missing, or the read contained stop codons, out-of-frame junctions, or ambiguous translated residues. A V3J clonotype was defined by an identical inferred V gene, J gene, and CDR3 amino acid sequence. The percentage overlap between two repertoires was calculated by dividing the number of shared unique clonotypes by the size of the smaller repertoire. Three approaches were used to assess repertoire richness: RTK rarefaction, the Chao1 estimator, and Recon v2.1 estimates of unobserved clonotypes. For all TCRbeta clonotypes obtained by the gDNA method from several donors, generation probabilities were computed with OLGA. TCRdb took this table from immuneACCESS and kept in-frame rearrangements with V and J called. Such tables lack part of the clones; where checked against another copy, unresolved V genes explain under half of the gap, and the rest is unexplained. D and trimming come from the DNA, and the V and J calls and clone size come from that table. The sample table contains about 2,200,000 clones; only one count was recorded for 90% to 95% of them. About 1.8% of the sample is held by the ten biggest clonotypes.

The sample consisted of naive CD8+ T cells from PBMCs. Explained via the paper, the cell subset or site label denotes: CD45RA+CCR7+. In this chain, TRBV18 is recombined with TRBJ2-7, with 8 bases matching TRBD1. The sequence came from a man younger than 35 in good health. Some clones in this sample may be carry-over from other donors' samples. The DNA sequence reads TGTGCCAGCTCACCACCCACAGGGGGGATTTGGGAGCAGTACTTC. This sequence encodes CASSPPTGGIWEQYF.